This note documents a single TCR beta chain sequence. The antigen remains unidentified. This entry comes from a study of T cell responses to AZD1222 COVID-19 vaccine. TCRdb keeps only in-frame clones here, not all; method: immunoSEQ multiplex PCR. Among about 150,000 clones listed, roughly 90% were seen once. Study-level points and caveats: Epitopes outside B.1.351 and B.1.1.7 mutated regions reportedly drew nearly half of spike TCRs. Spike-spanning, vaccine-associated CD4 TCRs were dominant at 160-218 and 743-854.

This CDR3 is 13 amino acids long. V lost 8 bases to trimming and J lost 5 bases, with 12 bases between them. This rearrangement joins TRBV12-3 or TRBV12-4 to TRBJ2-2; unclear D gene. The sample consisted of peripheral blood, taken on day 0 of MenACWY control vaccination. This TCR was sampled from an adult in good health. The CDR3 here is CASLRAQTGELFF. Here the CDR3 DNA reads TGTGCCAGCTTAAGGGCCCAAACCGGGGAGCTGTTTTTT.